One and the same sample provided the 30 T cell receptor beta chains below, sequenced in a study of CD8 T cells in ankylosing spondylitis. MiXCR was run by TCRdb on the 5' RACE reads, yielding one entry per CDR3 protein. The sample carries around 230,000 distinct CDR3 sequences, approximately 7.6% recorded once. Sequencing used blood, either unsorted or a sorted T cell fraction (not recorded which). The source is a female donor with ankylosing spondylitis or in good health (not recorded which).

Ten or more counts support this clonotype. This chain uses TRBV19 with TRBJ1-1, with a weak D call TRBD1 (6 bases). Germline V gives CDR1 LNHDA, CDR2 SQIVND (reference sequence). The CDR3 extends over 13 amino acids. V shed 6 bases and J shed 6 bases, with 14 bases lying between them. The CDR3 sequence is CASRRTAGAEAFF. CDR3 DNA: TGTGCCAGTAGAAGGACAGCAGGTGCTGAAGCTTTCTTT. Filled out from reference TRBV19 and TRBJ1-1, the complete variable domain reads DGGITQSPKYLFRKEGQNVTLSCEQNLNHDAMYWYRQDPGQGLRLIYYSQIVNDFQKGDIAEGYSVSREKKESFPLTVTSAQKNPTAFYLCASRRTAGAEAFFGQGTRLTVV.

This clonotype was seen repeatedly, ten times or more. V is TRBV5-6 and J is TRBJ1-2; D not certain. CDR1 is SGHDT and CDR2 is YYEEEE in the germline V gene. V was shortened by 2 bases and J by 4 bases, with 12 bases between the two germline ends. The CDR3 runs to 14 residues. CDR3: CASSLEDAGYGYTF. For the CDR3, the DNA is TGTGCCAGCAGCTTAGAGGACGCGGGCTATGGCTACACCTTC. Combining the CDR3 with reference TRBV5-6 and TRBJ1-2 gives the whole variable domain DAGVTQSPTHLIKTRGQQVTLRCSPKSGHDTVSWYQQALGQGPQFIFQYYEEEERQRGNFPDRFSGHQFPNYSSELNVNALLLGDSALYLCASSLEDAGYGYTFGSGTRLTVV.

At least ten counts were recorded for this clonotype. The V gene is TRBV21-1, the J gene TRBJ2-1; no DNA check was done on the table's D call, TRBD1. TRBV21-1 is designated a pseudogene. CDR3 length: 16 residues. This chain's CDR3 is CASSNPRDSSYNEQFF. In nucleotides, the CDR3 is TGTGCCAGCAGCAACCCCCGGGACAGCTCCTACAATGAGCAGTTCTTC.

This clonotype appeared many times. The chain joins TRBV5-1 to TRBJ2-2; D might be TRBD2 (5 bases). The CDR3 consists of 14 residues. Germline CDR1 reads SGHRS; CDR2 reads YFSETQ. Trimming shortened V by 0 bases and J by 9 bases, and 12 bases separated the two germline ends. CDR3 loop: CASSLDKLGRELFF. The CDR3 DNA reads as TGCGCCAGCAGCTTGGATAAACTAGGGCGGGAGCTGTTTTTT.

Comments on this clonotype: A read error may account for a junction end that differs from germline. J is TRBJ2-1 and V is TRBV20-1, with 9 positions matching TRBD2. This CDR3 comprises 17 residues. CDR1 and CDR2 (germline): DFQATT, SNEGSKA (reference sequence). The CDR3 sequence: CCARPPAGGPTENEQFF. The CDR3 DNA follows: TGCTGTGCTAGACCTCCGGCGGGAGGGCCTACTGAAAATGAGCAGTTCTTC.

This rearrangement joins TRBV7-2 to TRBJ1-5; D not certain. Trimming took off 6 bases at V and 3 bases at J, with 15 bases between the two ends. The CDR3 is made up of 15 amino acids. The germline V gene has CDR1 SGHTA and CDR2 FQGNSA. The CDR3 spells CASRPLAGNNQPQHF. The DNA for the CDR3 is TGTGCCAGCAGACCTTTGGCGGGGAACAATCAGCCCCAGCATTTT.

This clonotype was found many times. DNA of the CDR3: TGTGCCAGCAGTCCCCGGACTAGCGGGAGGACAGATACGCAGTATTTT. It encodes CASSPRTSGRTDTQYF. This chain uses TRBV12-3 or TRBV12-4 with TRBJ2-3; 14 nucleotides line up with TRBD2. The J segment lost 3 bases and the V segment lost 5 bases, leaving 4 bases of the junction unmatched. The CDR3 sequence is 16 residues long.

This clonotype showed up just a few times. A much larger clonotype is one base distant, so this may be a read error. The chain joins TRBV9 to TRBJ1-1; D not resolved. CDR1 and CDR2 from the germline V gene are SGDLS and YYNGEE. The CDR3 contains 13 residues. The ends were cut back, 0 bases at V and 1 base at J, with 4 bases in the middle. The CDR3 DNA reads TGTGCCAGCAGCGTAGCAGGGAACACTGAAGCTTTCTTT. This codes for CASSVAGNTEAFF.

The table lists this clonotype with many counts. The rearrangement uses TRBV20-1 and TRBJ2-3; the match to TRBD2 covers 8 bases. The germline V gene encodes CDR1 DFQATT and CDR2 SNEGSKA (reference sequence). V dropped 3 bases and J dropped 0; count of bases not matched to a gene: 8. The CDR3 runs to 16 residues. CDR3 in DNA: TGCAGTGCTAGCGTTACTAGCGGAGCTAGCACAGATACGCAGTATTTT. It is translated as CSASVTSGASTDTQYF.

This clonotype occurred many times. The V gene is TRBV7-2, the J gene TRBJ2-7; D is ambiguous. This CDR3 has 16 amino acids. The ends were cut back, 1 base at V and 2 bases at J, with 15 bases in the middle. Germline CDR1 and CDR2: SGHTA and FQGNSA. In DNA form, the CDR3 reads TGTGCCAGCAGCTTAGAGTTGGCGAGTGGGGCCTACGAGCAGTACTTC. Amino acids: CASSLELASGAYEQYF.

This clonotype was seen at least ten times. The rearrangement uses TRBV6-1 and TRBJ2-7; D gene ambiguous. V was shortened by 5 bases and J by 2 bases, with 13 bases between the two germline ends. The germline V gene encodes CDR1 MNHNS and CDR2 SASEGT. This CDR3 has 14 amino acids. CDR3 in DNA: TGTGCCAGCAGTCGACCGGGCGGAACCTACGAGCAGTACTTC. Protein: CASSRPGGTYEQYF.

This clonotype was found many times. The chain combines TRBV5-8 with TRBJ2-3; unclear D gene. Germline V lookup: CDR1 SGHTS, CDR2 YDEGEE. V lost 2 bases to trimming and J lost 2 bases, with 9 bases between them. The CDR3 totals 14 residues. The CDR3 spells CASSFGPNTDTQYF. For the CDR3, the DNA is TGTGCCAGCAGCTTTGGGCCCAACACAGATACGCAGTATTTT.

Ten or more counts support this clonotype. The V call is TRBV11-2, the J call TRBJ1-2, with D unclear. The V gene's germline CDR1 is SGHAT and CDR2 FQNNGV. V lost 0 bases and J lost 4, with 9 bases in between. CDR3 length: 14 amino acids. CDR3 in DNA: TGTGCCAGCAGCTTAGATCTTGCCAGCTATGGCTACACCTTC. Translated: CASSLDLASYGYTF.

As to this clonotype: This sequence may be a read error, since a much larger clone differs from it by one base. CDR3 loop: CASSLVGRGTGALTGYTF. DNA for the CDR3: TGTGCCAGCAGCCTAGTGGGGCGGGGGACAGGGGCTTTGACTGGCTACACCTTC. This chain connects TRBV11-2 to TRBJ1-2; TRBD1 aligns across 10 bases. The CDR3 has 18 amino acids. The germline gives CDR1 SGHAT, CDR2 FQNNGV. V shed 5 bases and J 7 bases; nucleotides not matched to a gene: 19.

This clonotype was seen many times. This chain joins TRBV5-1 and TRBJ2-5; TRBD1 is a possible D gene (7 bases). The CDR3 loop spans 14 amino acids. Trimming took off 4 bases at V and 2 bases at J, with 12 bases between the two ends. Germline-derived CDR1 and CDR2 are SGHRS and YFSETQ. Here the CDR3 DNA reads TGCGCCAGCAGCGGCGGGACAGTTCAAGAGACCCAGTACTTC. This encodes CASSGGTVQETQYF.

Many counts were recorded for this clonotype. The junction departs from germline at one end; a sequencing error may be responsible. The chain carries TRBV6-1 and TRBJ2-4; a possible D gene is TRBD1 (5 bases). The CDR3 sequence is 12 residues long. Per germline, CDR1 MNHNS and CDR2 SASEGT. In DNA form, the CDR3 reads TGTGCCAGCAGTGACTTCTTGACAGAGCTTACCTTC. Its translation is CASSDFLTELTF.

The sample holds many counts of this clonotype. The chain uses TRBV4-2 and TRBJ1-5; no firm D call. Trimming pared 0 bases from V and 3 bases from J, leaving 12 bases between. The CDR3 sequence is 16 residues long. Germline V gene sequence: CDR1 LGHNA, CDR2 YNFKEQ. As DNA, the CDR3 is TGTGCCAGCAGCCAAGATAAGGGTACCTCCAATCAGCCCCAGCATTTT. Its protein product is CASSQDKGTSNQPQHF.

The J gene is TRBJ2-1, the V gene TRBV18, with 10 positions matching TRBD1. Per the germline V gene, CDR1 is KGHSH and CDR2 is LQKENI. J was trimmed by 7 bases and V by 6 bases; bases with no gene match: 9. The CDR3 sequence is 15 residues long. In DNA form, the CDR3 reads TGTGCCAGCTCCCCCTTGGGACAGGGGAAGAATGAGCAGTTCTTC. Translated, it gives CASSPLGQGKNEQFF. Combining the CDR3 with reference TRBV18 and TRBJ2-1 gives the whole variable domain NAGVMQNPRHLVRRRGQEARLRCSPMKGHSHVYWYRQLPEEGLKFMVYLQKENIIDESGMPKERFSAEFPKEGPSILRIQQVVRGDSAAYFCASSPLGQGKNEQFFGPGTRLTVL.

This clonotype showed up just a few times. The chain couples TRBV7-2 to TRBJ1-3; D might be TRBD1 (5 bases). Trimming took off 0 bases at V and 4 bases at J, with 7 bases between the two ends. CDR1 is SGHTA and CDR2 is FQGNSA in the germline V gene. The CDR3 has 14 amino acids. The DNA for the CDR3 is TGTGCCAGCAGCTTAGCTCGGGGGGGAAACACCATATATTTT. Amino acids: CASSLARGGNTIYF. Complete variable domain (other parts from reference TRBV7-2 and TRBJ1-3): GAGVSQSPSNKVTEKGKDVELRCDPISGHTALYWYRQSLGQGLEFLIYFQGNSAPDKSGLPSDRFSAERTGGSVSTLTIQRTQQEDSAVYLCASSLARGGNTIYFGEGSWLTVV.

This clonotype was recorded a few times. The CDR3 sequence is CASSGTGGGGANVLTF. In DNA, the CDR3 is TGTGCCAGCAGCGGGACAGGGGGCGGTGGGGCCAACGTCCTGACTTTC. This sequence joins TRBV5-5 and TRBJ2-6; 12 bases agree with TRBD1. The V gene's germline CDR1 is SGHKS and CDR2 YYEKEE (reference sequence). V was clipped by 4 bases and J by 3 bases; unmatched bases: 2. This CDR3 has 16 amino acids.

This clonotype was seen many times. The DNA for the CDR3 is TGTGCCAGCGCTCAGGGGGTTTTAGACACTGAAGCTTTCTTT. Amino acid sequence: CASAQGVLDTEAFF. This rearrangement joins TRBV2 to TRBJ1-1; the match to TRBD1 covers 7 bases. The germline V gene encodes CDR1 SNHLY and CDR2 FYNNEI. Losses at the gene ends were 8 bases for V and 3 bases for J; bases not matched to a gene: 9. This CDR3 comprises 14 residues.

This clonotype was found many times. The chain uses TRBV21-1 and TRBJ1-6. TRBV21-1 is labeled a pseudogene. The CDR3 consists of 15 residues. The CDR3 spells CASSKEAETNSPLHF. For the CDR3, the DNA is TGTGCCAGCAGCAAAGAGGCCGAGACCAATTCACCCCTCCACTTT.

This clonotype was seen many times. The V call is TRBV18, the J call TRBJ2-2, with 7 nucleotides matching TRBD1. The germline CDR1 and CDR2 sequences are KGHSH and LQKENI. V was clipped by 4 bases and J by 4 bases; unmatched bases: 6. The CDR3 is 15 amino acids. CDR3 bases: TGTGCCAGCTCACTTGGGGACAGCCCCACCGGGGAGCTGTTTTTT. This gives the protein CASSLGDSPTGELFF.

In its sample, this clonotype was seen many times. The chain links TRBV6-5 to TRBJ2-3, with D perhaps assigned TRBD1 or TRBD2 (5 bases each). V lost 0 bases to trimming and J lost 6 bases, with 10 bases between them. This CDR3 spans 14 amino acids. CDR1 is MNHEY and CDR2 is SVGAGI in the germline V gene. This CDR3 is CASSYSVREDTQYF. The CDR3 DNA reads TGTGCCAGCAGTTACTCGGTCAGGGAGGATACGCAGTATTTT.

This clonotype has at least ten counts. The chain uses TRBV6-1 and TRBJ1-2, with a weak D call TRBD1 (5 bases). This CDR3 is built from 15 residues. Germline V gene data show CDR1 as MNHNS and CDR2 as SASEGT. V lost 2 bases, J lost 4 bases, and 14 bases lay in between. This CDR3 reads CASSEMNDSLYGYTF. DNA of the CDR3: TGTGCCAGCAGTGAAATGAACGACAGTCTCTATGGCTACACCTTC.

This clonotype was detected many times. The V gene is TRBV7-9, the J gene TRBJ1-2; D gene unclear. This CDR3 region has 14 residues. Germline CDR1 is SEHNR and CDR2 is FQNEAQ (reference sequence). Deletions cut 5 bases from V and 0 bases from J, with 10 bases between. CDR3: CASSKIAPNYGYTF. The DNA for the CDR3 is TGTGCCAGCAGCAAAATAGCGCCTAACTATGGCTACACCTTC.

This clonotype showed up many times. This sequence joins TRBV15 and TRBJ1-6, with D perhaps matching TRBD1 (5 bases). Looked up from germline, CDR1 is LNHNV and CDR2 is YYDKDF (reference sequence). Trimming pared 6 bases from V and 9 bases from J, leaving 12 bases between. The length of the CDR3 is 13 residues. The CDR3 sequence is CATRLLGGSPLHF. The DNA of the CDR3 is TGTGCCACCAGGCTTTTGGGGGGTTCACCCCTCCACTTT.

This clonotype was counted at least ten times. The V gene is TRBV7-8, the J gene TRBJ2-1; D ambiguous. The CDR3 length is 14 residues. V gave up 5 bases and J gave up 0 bases, with 8 bases separating them. The V gene's germline CDR1 is SGHVS and CDR2 FQNEAQ. CDR3 nucleotides: TGTGCCAGCAGCCCAAGCAACTCCTACAATGAGCAGTTCTTC. Translated, it gives CASSPSNSYNEQFF.

The chain carries TRBV4-3 and TRBJ2-3; D unclear. Germline V gives CDR1 LGHNA, CDR2 YSLEER. This CDR3 has 13 amino acids. Deletions cut 0 bases from V and 4 bases from J, with 5 bases between. CDR3 region: CASSQDRSDTQYF. CDR3 DNA: TGCGCCAGCAGCCAAGACAGGTCAGATACGCAGTATTTT.

There are many counts of this clonotype. V is TRBV12-3 or TRBV12-4 and J is TRBJ2-1; 7 nucleotides match TRBD2. The junction had 9 bases not matched to a gene; V was cut back by 4 bases and J by 3 bases. This CDR3 is built from 16 residues. The CDR3 here is CASSSSSGTHYNEQFF. CDR3 nucleotides: TGTGCCAGCAGTTCATCTAGCGGCACCCACTACAATGAGCAGTTCTTC.